The 32 T cell receptor beta chains in this list originate from one sample, sequenced in a study of blood T cell repertoires in COVID-19. Here immunoSEQ multiplex PCR was the method, and the copy in TCRdb shows in-frame clones only, minus some. Of fewer than 200,000 clones in the sample, under 85% were seen once. Sequencing used peripheral blood. These receptors all stem from a man aged 55 to 70 who had recovered from COVID-19.

This clone was found a few times. The chain links TRBV3-1 (or the pseudogene TRBV3-2) to TRBJ1-1; tentatively, D is TRBD1 (5 bases). Germline assignment: CDR1 LGHDT and CDR2 YNNKEL (reference sequence). The CDR3 spans 12 residues. Trimming shortened V by 0 bases and J by 11 bases, and 10 bases separated the two germline ends. For the CDR3, the DNA is TGTGCCAGCAGCCAAGATGGGGGAGGGGCTTTCTTT. It is translated as CASSQDGGGAFF.

The chain couples TRBV4-2 to TRBJ2-1, with TRBD2 matching 9 bases. The CDR3 sequence is 14 residues long. Trimming took 4 bases from V and 5 from J; bases not matched to a gene: 3. Germline lookup yields CDR1 LGHNA and CDR2 YNFKEQ. CDR3 loop: CASSRGGGDNEQFF. The CDR3 DNA reads as TGTGCCAGCAGCCGCGGGGGGGGTGACAATGAGCAGTTCTTC.

This CDR3 is CASSFEAGAAKNIQYF. For the CDR3, the DNA is TGTGCCAGCAGCTTCGAAGCAGGGGCGGCCAAAAACATTCAGTACTTC. The rearrangement uses TRBV5-5 and TRBJ2-4, with D possibly TRBD1 on 6 matching bases. The CDR3 length is 16 residues. Germline V gives CDR1 SGHKS, CDR2 YYEKEE (reference sequence). Trimming took 2 bases from V and 1 from J, leaving 13 bases between them.

The V call is TRBV6-5, the J call TRBJ2-7, with TRBD1 matching over 10 bases. Germline V gene lookup returns CDR1 MNHEY and CDR2 SVGAGI. CDR3 length equals 14 residues. V trimming: 2 bases; J trimming: 3 bases; junction bases outside the gene matches: 1. CDR3 in amino acids: CASSYGQGDYEQYF. The DNA of the CDR3 is TGTGCCAGCAGTTACGGACAGGGGGACTACGAGCAGTACTTC.

The rearrangement links TRBV11-1 to TRBJ1-1; D possibly corresponds to TRBD1 (5 bases). The germline V gene encodes CDR1 SGHAT and CDR2 FQDESV (reference sequence). CDR3 length: 14 amino acids. V gave up 5 bases and J gave up 0 bases, with 10 bases separating them. The CDR3 nucleotides are TGTGCCAGCAGCAAGACAGCTATGAACACTGAAGCTTTCTTT. It yields the protein CASSKTAMNTEAFF.

The count of this clone is one. The gene calls are TRBV11-3 and TRBJ2-1; 8 bases match TRBD2. CDR1 and CDR2 (germline): SGHNT, YENEEA. Trimming removed 5 bases from V and 3 bases from J; junction bases left unmatched: 6. This CDR3 region has 15 residues. For the CDR3, the DNA is TGTGCCAGCAGCCTCCGGGGGGGCCTCTACAATGAGCAGTTCTTC. Amino acids: CASSLRGGLYNEQFF.

V usage is TRBV5-1 and J usage is TRBJ2-2; 8 bases align to TRBD2. Germline loops: CDR1 SGHRS, CDR2 YFSETQ. This CDR3 spans 15 amino acids. Trimming took 4 bases from V and 4 from J; bases not matched to a gene: 6. CDR3 coding DNA: TGCGCCAGCAGCACAACCGGGACTAGCACCGGGGAGCTGTTTTTT. It specifies CASSTTGTSTGELFF. The variable domain in full, completed from reference TRBV5-1 and TRBJ2-2, reads KAGVTQTPRYLIKTRGQQVTLSCSPISGHRSVSWYQQTPGQGLQFLFEYFSETQRNKGNFPGRFSGRQFSNSRSEMNVSTLELGDSALYLCASSTTGTSTGELFFGEGSRLTVL.

This clone was observed once. This chain connects TRBV19 to TRBJ2-1, with 10 bases lining up with TRBD2. The J segment lost 1 base and the V segment lost 6 bases, leaving 12 bases of the junction unmatched. This CDR3 is 18 amino acids long. CDR1 and CDR2 (germline): LNHDA, SQIVND (reference sequence). CDR3 residues: CASSRRSSGGSSYNEQFF. CDR3 sequence (DNA): TGTGCCAGTAGCCGCCGATCTAGCGGGGGCTCTTCCTACAATGAGCAGTTCTTC.

V usage is TRBV6-5 and J usage is TRBJ1-5, with D perhaps TRBD1 (5 bases). Germline V CDR1 and CDR2: MNHEY, SVGAGI. This CDR3 spans 14 amino acids. V was cut by 4 bases and J by 7 bases, with 14 bases left in between. This CDR3 is CASSWGTGDQPQHF. The CDR3 coding sequence is TGTGCCAGCAGTTGGGGTACAGGAGACCAGCCCCAGCATTTT.

The rearrangement links TRBV2 to TRBJ1-3, with TRBD1 matching 8 bases. The CDR3 consists of 13 residues. Germline loops: CDR1 SNHLY, CDR2 FYNNEI. V lost 6 bases, J lost 4 bases, and 2 bases stayed unmatched. This CDR3 is CASRDRVGNTIYF. CDR3 DNA: TGTGCCAGCAGGGACAGGGTGGGAAACACCATATATTTT.

This chain connects TRBV5-6 to TRBJ2-3, with 8 bases identical to TRBD1. CDR1 and CDR2 (germline): SGHDT, YYEEEE. V lost 0 bases to trimming and J lost 0 bases; unmatched junction nucleotides: 3. CDR3 size: 16 residues. CDR3 protein: CASSLAGGGSTDTQYF. Written as DNA, the CDR3 is TGTGCCAGCAGCTTGGCAGGGGGCGGAAGCACAGATACGCAGTATTTT.

The rearrangement joins TRBV3-1 (or the pseudogene TRBV3-2) to TRBJ1-2; D unclear. Trimming took off 3 bases at V and 3 bases at J, with 14 bases between the two ends. The CDR3 loop spans 15 amino acids. CDR1 LGHDT and CDR2 YNNKEL come from the germline V gene (reference sequence). The CDR3 spells CASSHSGFSDYGYTF. DNA for the CDR3: TGTGCCAGCAGCCACTCAGGCTTCTCGGACTATGGCTACACCTTC.

V usage is TRBV6-4 and J usage is TRBJ2-1, with 10 bases aligning to TRBD2. V gave up 6 bases and J gave up 4 bases; unmatched junction bases: 6. This CDR3 is 15 amino acids long. The germline V gene encodes CDR1 MRHNA and CDR2 SNTAGT. CDR3 DNA sequence: TGTGCCAGCAGCGGGGGGACTAGCGAGTACAATGAGCAGTTCTTC. As protein: CASSGGTSEYNEQFF.

This clone was seen a few times. The chain has TRBV7-6 and TRBJ2-5, with TRBD1 matching 9 bases. The CDR3 extends over 15 amino acids. V gave up 4 bases and J gave up 5 bases; unmatched junction bases: 8. Germline CDR1 is SGHVS and CDR2 is FNYEAQ. DNA of the CDR3: TGTGCCAGCAGCTATCGGACAGGGGCCTGGGAGACCCAGTACTTC. This sequence encodes CASSYRTGAWETQYF. Based on the CDR3 plus reference TRBV7-6 and TRBJ2-5, the full variable domain is GAGVSQSPRYKVTKRGQDVALRCDPISGHVSLYWYRQALGQGPEFLTYFNYEAQQDKSGLPNDRFSAERPEGSISTLTIQRTEQRDSAMYRCASSYRTGAWETQYFGPGTRLLVL.

In nucleotides, the CDR3 is TGTGCCAGCAGTGAAGCGTGGCGGGAGACCGGGACAGGGCGGTACGAGCAGTACTTC. As protein: CASSEAWRETGTGRYEQYF. The chain links TRBV6-1 to TRBJ2-7; 9 bases are a match to TRBD1. The CDR3 spans 19 residues. Losses at the gene ends were 0 bases for V and 4 bases for J; bases not matched to a gene: 16. Germline CDR1 reads MNHNS; CDR2 reads SASEGT.

The chain uses TRBV13 and TRBJ1-4, with TRBD1 matching over 7 bases. CDR1 is PRHDT and CDR2 is FYEKMQ in the germline V gene (reference sequence). This CDR3 is built from 15 residues. Losses at the gene ends were 2 bases for V and 7 bases for J; bases not matched to a gene: 7. CDR3 DNA: TGTGCCAGCAGCTTACGATCAGGGGGTGGTGAAAAACTGTTTTTT. As protein: CASSLRSGGGEKLFF.

The V and J genes are TRBV18 and TRBJ2-1; 9 bases align to TRBD1. The CDR3 covers 15 residues. Trimming at V came to 3 bases and at J to 0 bases, leaving 0 bases not matched to a gene. Germline V lookup: CDR1 KGHSH, CDR2 LQKENI. The CDR3 protein is CASSPGQGSYNEQFF. DNA of the CDR3: TGTGCCAGCTCACCGGGACAGGGCTCCTACAATGAGCAGTTCTTC.

This clone has only one observation. This chain uses TRBV3-1 (or the pseudogene TRBV3-2) with TRBJ1-1, with 8 bases that match TRBD1. The CDR3 is made up of 15 amino acids. Germline V gene sequence: CDR1 LGHDT, CDR2 YNNKEL (reference sequence). The V gene end was trimmed by 2 bases and the J gene end by 0 bases; junction bases not matched to a gene: 2. The CDR3 bases are TGTGCCAGCAGCCAACGGGACAGGATGAACACTGAAGCTTTCTTT. Encoded protein: CASSQRDRMNTEAFF.

V gene TRBV9 combines with J gene TRBJ2-5; D may be TRBD1 (6 bases). The CDR3 runs 14 residues. The germline V gene has CDR1 SGDLS and CDR2 YYNGEE. V gave up 0 bases and J gave up 3 bases, with 9 bases separating them. The CDR3 DNA is TGTGCCAGCAGCGTAGACCCAGGGGAAGAGACCCAGTACTTC. It translates to CASSVDPGEETQYF.

This clone was found once. CDR3 region: CASSLEGGSYGYTF. In DNA, the CDR3 is TGTGCCAGCAGCTTAGAAGGGGGCTCCTATGGCTACACCTTC. The chain is built from TRBV7-9 and TRBJ1-2, with 7 bases that match TRBD1. Germline CDR1 reads SEHNR; CDR2 reads FQNEAQ (reference sequence). J was trimmed by 4 bases and V by 1 base; bases with no gene match: 3. The CDR3 has 14 amino acids. Looking up the rest from reference TRBV7-9 and TRBJ1-2 gives the full variable domain: DTGVSQNPRHKITKRGQNVTFRCDPISEHNRLYWYRQTLGQGPEFLTYFQNEAQLEKSRLLSDRFSAERPKGSFSTLEIQRTEQGDSAMYLCASSLEGGSYGYTFGSGTRLTVV.

CDR3 amino acids: CASRSLQGPYSGANVLTF. DNA for the CDR3: TGTGCAAGTCGCTCCTTACAGGGACCCTACTCTGGGGCCAACGTCCTGACTTTC. The rearrangement uses TRBV12-2 and TRBJ2-6; the table's D gene call, TRBD1, was not cross checked with the DNA. TRBV12-2 has pseudogene status. The CDR3 extends over 18 amino acids.

The rearrangement links TRBV14 to TRBJ2-3; 7 bases agree with TRBD2. Per germline, CDR1 SGHDN and CDR2 FVKESK. V lost 1 base to trimming and J lost 0 bases; unmatched junction nucleotides: 4. The CDR3 extends over 16 amino acids. The CDR3 DNA follows: TGTGCCAGCAGCCAAGTGGGGGGGAGCAGCACAGATACGCAGTATTTT. It is translated as CASSQVGGSSTDTQYF.

This clone came up once. The chain carries TRBV6-5 and TRBJ1-1; maybe TRBD1 (6 bases). Trimming cost V 5 bases and J 6 bases, with 10 bases left between them. Germline V gives CDR1 MNHEY, CDR2 SVGAGI. The CDR3 is 12 residues long. The chain's CDR3 is CASSRGGPEAFF. The CDR3 DNA is TGTGCCAGCAGTCGCGGGGGGCCTGAAGCTTTCTTT.

This rearrangement joins TRBV5-1 to TRBJ1-5; D ambiguous. CDR1 and CDR2 (germline): SGHRS, YFSETQ. Trimming removed 2 bases from V and 3 bases from J, with 12 bases in between. The CDR3 consists of 15 residues. The CDR3 region has the DNA TGCGCCAGCAGCTTAGGACTGCCCAACAATCAGCCCCAGCATTTT. Amino acid sequence: CASSLGLPNNQPQHF.

The table lists this clone with a few counts. The chain recombines TRBV6-1 with TRBJ1-1; D remains unclear. This CDR3 contains 12 residues. The V gene lost 3 bases and the J gene lost 11 bases, with 13 bases spanning the gap. CDR1 is MNHNS, CDR2 SASEGT, per germline. The CDR3 DNA follows: TGTGCCAGCAGTGATGACTTAAACGGCGCTTTCTTT. This encodes CASSDDLNGAFF.

The V and J genes are TRBV3-1 (or the pseudogene TRBV3-2) and TRBJ1-3; no firm D call. CDR1 is LGHDT, CDR2 YNNKEL, per germline (reference sequence). Trimming shortened V by 1 base and J by 7 bases, and 8 bases separated the two germline ends. This CDR3 is built from 13 residues. CDR3 DNA sequence: TGTGCCAGCAGCCAAGGATACAGTAACACCATATATTTT. Translation: CASSQGYSNTIYF.

J is TRBJ1-2 and V is TRBV5-1, with D unclear. The germline V and J ends were trimmed by 0 bases and 6 bases, with 15 bases remaining between them. The CDR3 runs to 15 residues. The germline CDR1 and CDR2 sequences are SGHRS and YFSETQ. The CDR3 sequence is CASSLGRVSSDGYTF. CDR3 bases: TGCGCCAGCAGCTTGGGGAGGGTGTCATCTGATGGCTACACCTTC.

This chain uses TRBV5-1 with TRBJ2-7, with a tentative D call TRBD1 (5 bases). Per germline, CDR1 SGHRS and CDR2 YFSETQ. Trimming took 0 bases from V and 6 from J, leaving 16 bases between them. The CDR3 has 15 residues. CDR3 DNA sequence: TGCGCCAGCAGCTTGGGGGGCAAGGAGCACTCCGAGCAGTACTTC. Translated, it gives CASSLGGKEHSEQYF.

The gene calls are TRBV11-2 and TRBJ2-7; TRBD1 might be the D (6 bases). CDR3 size: 14 residues. The V gene's germline CDR1 is SGHAT and CDR2 FQNNGV. The V gene lost 8 bases and the J gene lost 3 bases, with 17 bases spanning the gap. The CDR3 region is CASGLPTGFYEQYF. DNA of the CDR3: TGTGCCAGCGGCCTCCCGACAGGATTCTACGAGCAGTACTTC.

V and J are TRBV5-1 and TRBJ2-3; D gene unclear. Germline V gene sequence: CDR1 SGHRS, CDR2 YFSETQ. The ends were cut back, 0 bases at V and 0 bases at J, with 8 bases in the middle. The CDR3 consists of 15 residues. The CDR3 DNA is TGCGCCAGCAGCTTGGAACAGATAAGCACAGATACGCAGTATTTT. Translation gives CASSLEQISTDTQYF.

The table lists this clone with a few counts. The chain is built from TRBV25-1 and TRBJ2-7; the D gene is possibly TRBD1 (5 bases). Germline CDR1 MGHDK, CDR2 SYGVNS. The CDR3 has 13 amino acids. Written as DNA, the CDR3 is TGTGACCCCAGGTGTACAGGCGCCTACGAGCAGTACTTC. It translates to CDPRCTGAYEQYF.

The chain recombines TRBV6-2 or TRBV6-3 with TRBJ2-3; possibly TRBD1 for D (6 bases). This CDR3 region has 17 residues. V lost 4 bases to trimming and J lost 4 bases, with 21 bases between them. Germline V gene lookup returns CDR1 MNHEY and CDR2 SVGEGT. The CDR3, as DNA: TGTGCCAGCAGTTCCTACACAGGGAGCCCCTTCTCAGATACGCAGTATTTT. It encodes CASSSYTGSPFSDTQYF.